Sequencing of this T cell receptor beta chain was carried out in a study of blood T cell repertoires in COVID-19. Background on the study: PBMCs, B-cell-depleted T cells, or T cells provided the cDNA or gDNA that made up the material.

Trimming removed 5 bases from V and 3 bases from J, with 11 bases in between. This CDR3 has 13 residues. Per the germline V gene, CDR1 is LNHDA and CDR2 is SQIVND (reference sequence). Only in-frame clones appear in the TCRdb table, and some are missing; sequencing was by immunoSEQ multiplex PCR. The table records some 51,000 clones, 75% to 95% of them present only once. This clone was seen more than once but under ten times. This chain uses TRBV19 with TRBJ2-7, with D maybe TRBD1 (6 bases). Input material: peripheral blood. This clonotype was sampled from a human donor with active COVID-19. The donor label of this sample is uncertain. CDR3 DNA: TGTGCCAGTAGTCTACAGGGCAACTACGAGCAGTACTTC. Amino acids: CASSLQGNYEQYF.